The entry that follows covers one TCR beta chain sequence. 13 Jbeta primers and 60 Vbeta primers were used for the PCR. Here immunoSEQ multiplex PCR was the method, and the copy in TCRdb shows in-frame clones only, minus some. The sample contains around 90,000 clones, less than 85% of which appear only once. V lost 2 bases to trimming and J lost 0 bases, with 5 bases between them. Germline values: CDR1 KGHSH, CDR2 LQKENI. The CDR3 length is 13 residues. Nominally healthy donors were sampled, though unrecorded immune exposures were likely. This record comes from a study of cytomegalovirus exposure and HLA in healthy donors.

This rearrangement joins TRBV18 to TRBJ2-7, with unresolved D. The source is a man aged 35-49 years in good health and CMV-seropositive. The material sequenced was PBMCs. The CDR3 protein is CASSPKSSYEQYF. The CDR3 DNA sequence: TGTGCCAGCTCACCAAAGAGCTCCTACGAGCAGTACTTC.